Below, one T cell receptor beta chain is given with its context. The data were produced by immunoSEQ multiplex PCR, yet TCRdb's version contains in-frame clones alone and is incomplete. The table lists 45,000 to 55,000 clones, nearly 95% of them singletons. The V end lost 1 base, the J end lost 5 bases, and 11 bases lay between the germline ends. This CDR3 has 14 residues. Germline values: CDR1 LNHNV, CDR2 YYDKDF (reference sequence). This sample was taken from a study of T cell changes during pregnancy in multiple sclerosis. Sample: peripheral blood, taken after pregnancy. The clonotype comes from a female donor with multiple sclerosis, enrolled in a pregnancy study. This chain connects TRBV15 to TRBJ2-5; D ambiguous. CDR3 sequence: CATSRGSQRETQYF. CDR3 DNA: TGTGCCACCAGCAGAGGTAGCCAACGGGAGACCCAGTACTTC. Filled out from reference TRBV15 and TRBJ2-5, the complete variable domain reads DAMVIQNPRYQVTQFGKPVTLSCSQTLNHNVMYWYQQKSSQAPKLLFHYYDKDFNNEADTPDNFQSRRPNTSFCFLDIRSPGLGDTAMYLCATSRGSQRETQYFGPGTRLLVL.